A selection of T cell receptor beta chains follows, all from one sample in a study of response to subunit inactivated influenza vaccine. TCRdb re-analysed the RT-PCR reads in MiXCR, keeping a single row per CDR3 protein. The repertoire includes more than 600,000 distinct CDR3 sequences, about 18% of them detected once, and about a tenth sits in the top ten. The sequences come from PBMCs from blood, collected around 5 days after vaccination. These receptors all stem from a man in his fifties or sixties who received an inactivated influenza vaccine. CDR3s leave out the opening cysteine and the closing phenylalanine or tryptophan. The order of the fields is V gene, J gene, D gene, CDR3 protein. D genes are given only for firm matches.

>TRBV6-2/TRBV6-3|TRBJ2-3|-
ASSYKARLTDTQY
>TRBV9|TRBJ1-2|TRBD1
ASTYGQGAFYGYT
>TRBV28|TRBJ2-7|TRBD1
ASRTAAGTGYHEQY
>TRBV20-1|TRBJ2-1|-
STRRLLPGEQF
>TRBV6-5|TRBJ1-1|-
ASSTLDGMNTEAF
>TRBV6-2/TRBV6-3|TRBJ2-7|-
ASSDSLPSYEQY
>TRBV12-3/TRBV12-4|TRBJ2-2|-
ASSLRSASTGELF
>TRBV29-1|TRBJ2-7|-
SVEGADGSYEQY
>TRBV12-3/TRBV12-4|TRBJ2-5|-
ASRWGPGETQY
>TRBV4-2|TRBJ1-5|TRBD1
ASSQEDRENQPQH
>TRBV20-1|TRBJ2-1|-
SAAGLSPYNEQF
>TRBV9|TRBJ2-1|TRBD2
ASSVAGGPSYNEQF
>TRBV29-1|TRBJ1-3|TRBD1
SVEMTGTGNTIY
>TRBV7-3|TRBJ2-1|-
ASSSTGTLSYNEQF
>TRBV5-1|TRBJ1-6|-
ASSYGQRDSPLH
>TRBV28|TRBJ1-2|-
ASSLSLRNYGYT
>TRBV7-2|TRBJ2-7|-
ASSQGTKAYEQY
>TRBV11-1|TRBJ2-1|TRBD2
ASSPRLRFSGGNNEQF